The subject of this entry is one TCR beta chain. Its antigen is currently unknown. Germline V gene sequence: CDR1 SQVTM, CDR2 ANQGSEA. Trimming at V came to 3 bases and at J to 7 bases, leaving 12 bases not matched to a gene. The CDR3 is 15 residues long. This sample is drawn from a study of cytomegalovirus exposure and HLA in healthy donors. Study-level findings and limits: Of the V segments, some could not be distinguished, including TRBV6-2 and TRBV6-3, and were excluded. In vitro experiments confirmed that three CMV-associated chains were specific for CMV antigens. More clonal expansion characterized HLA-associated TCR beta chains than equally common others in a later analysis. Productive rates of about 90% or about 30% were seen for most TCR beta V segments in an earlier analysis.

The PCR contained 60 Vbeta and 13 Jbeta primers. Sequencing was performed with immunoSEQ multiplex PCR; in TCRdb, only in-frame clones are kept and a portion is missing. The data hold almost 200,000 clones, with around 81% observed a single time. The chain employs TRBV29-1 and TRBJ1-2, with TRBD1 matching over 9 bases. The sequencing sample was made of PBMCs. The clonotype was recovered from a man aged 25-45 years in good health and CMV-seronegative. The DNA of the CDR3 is TGCAGCGTTGACTTTATGGGACAGGGTGTTCTTGGCTACACCTTC. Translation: CSVDFMGQGVLGYTF.